The rows below give T cell receptor beta chains drawn from one sample of a study of cytomegalovirus exposure and HLA in healthy donors. TCRdb's table, derived via immunoSEQ multiplex PCR, lists solely in-frame clones and lacks some. This table lists more than 100,000 clones. Material: PBMCs. Source of these receptors: a woman in her thirties or forties in good health and CMV-seronegative. Both conserved end residues are part of each CDR3. D genes are given only for firm matches.

CDR3aa: CAGSENGGRPEKLFF; CDR3nt: TGTGCCGGCAGTGAGAACGGGGGGCGACCTGAAAAACTGTTTTTT; d_gene: NA; j_gene: TRBJ1-4; v_gene: TRBV2
CDR3aa: CSVMTGTNQPQHF; CDR3nt: TGCAGCGTTATGACAGGGACAAATCAGCCCCAGCATTTT; d_gene: TRBD1; j_gene: TRBJ1-5; v_gene: TRBV29-1
CDR3aa: CASSSAGVNEKLFF; CDR3nt: TGTGCCAGCAGCTCGGCGGGGGTCAATGAAAAACTGTTTTTT; d_gene: NA; j_gene: TRBJ1-4; v_gene: TRBV5-6
CDR3aa: CASSANSGGTDTQYF; CDR3nt: TGTGCCAGCAGTGCGAATAGCGGGGGCACAGATACGCAGTATTTT; d_gene: TRBD2; j_gene: TRBJ2-3; v_gene: TRBV6-4
CDR3aa: CASSPPGLSGNEQFF; CDR3nt: TGTGCCAGCAGCCCGCCGGGACTTAGCGGAAATGAGCAGTTCTTC; d_gene: NA; j_gene: TRBJ2-1; v_gene: TRBV7-3
CDR3aa: CASSQDASGGNSYEQYF; CDR3nt: TGTGCCAGCAGCCAAGATGCCAGCGGGGGTAACTCCTACGAGCAGTACTTC; d_gene: TRBD2; j_gene: TRBJ2-7; v_gene: TRBV14
CDR3aa: CASSSPGQGHGPQHF; CDR3nt: TGTGCCAGCAGCTCACCGGGACAGGGCCACGGGCCCCAGCATTTT; d_gene: TRBD1; j_gene: TRBJ1-5; v_gene: TRBV5-4
CDR3aa: CASSSDRGRTPLHF; CDR3nt: TGTGCCAGCAGCTCCGACAGGGGACGAACACCCCTCCACTTT; d_gene: TRBD1; j_gene: TRBJ1-6; v_gene: TRBV7-2
CDR3aa: CASSPGGHTEAFF; CDR3nt: TGTGCCAGCTCACCGGGGGGTCACACTGAAGCTTTCTTT; d_gene: NA; j_gene: TRBJ1-1; v_gene: TRBV18
CDR3aa: CASSFGGDSGNTIYF; CDR3nt: TGTGCCAGCAGTTTTGGGGGGGACTCTGGAAACACCATATATTTT; d_gene: NA; j_gene: TRBJ1-3; v_gene: TRBV27
CDR3aa: CASSFGLGEKLFF; CDR3nt: TGTGCCAGCAGCTTCGGACTGGGTGAAAAACTGTTTTTT; d_gene: NA; j_gene: TRBJ1-4; v_gene: TRBV11-3
CDR3aa: CASSASRGVGNQPQHF; CDR3nt: TGTGCCAGCAGCGCCAGCAGGGGAGTGGGCAATCAGCCCCAGCATTTT; d_gene: NA; j_gene: TRBJ1-5; v_gene: TRBV9
CDR3aa: CASSFLGTGDEKLFF; CDR3nt: TGTGCCAGCAGCTTTTTAGGGACAGGGGATGAAAAACTGTTTTTT; d_gene: TRBD1; j_gene: TRBJ1-4; v_gene: TRBV7-9
CDR3aa: CASSPSGQTEAFF; CDR3nt: TGTGCCAGCAGTCCTTCTGGGCAGACTGAAGCTTTCTTT; d_gene: NA; j_gene: TRBJ1-1; v_gene: TRBV6-1
CDR3aa: CASTSYFPGVAYNEQFF; CDR3nt: TGTGCCAGTACCTCTTACTTCCCAGGGGTAGCCTACAATGAGCAGTTCTTC; d_gene: NA; j_gene: TRBJ2-1; v_gene: TRBV19
CDR3aa: CASRGGNNYGYTF; CDR3nt: TGTGCCAGCAGGGGAGGGAATAACTATGGCTACACCTTC; d_gene: NA; j_gene: TRBJ1-2; v_gene: TRBV6-5